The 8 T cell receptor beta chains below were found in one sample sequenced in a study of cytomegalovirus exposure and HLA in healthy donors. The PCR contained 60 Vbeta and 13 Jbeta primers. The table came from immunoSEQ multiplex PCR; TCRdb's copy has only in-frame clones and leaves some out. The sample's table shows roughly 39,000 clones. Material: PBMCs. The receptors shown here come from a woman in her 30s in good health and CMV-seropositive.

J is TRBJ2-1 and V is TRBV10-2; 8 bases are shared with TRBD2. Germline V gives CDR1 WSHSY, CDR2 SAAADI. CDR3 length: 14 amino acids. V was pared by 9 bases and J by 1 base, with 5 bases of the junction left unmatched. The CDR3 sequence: CASTERGSYNEQFF. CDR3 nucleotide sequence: TGCGCCAGTACCGAGCGGGGGTCCTACAATGAGCAGTTCTTC.

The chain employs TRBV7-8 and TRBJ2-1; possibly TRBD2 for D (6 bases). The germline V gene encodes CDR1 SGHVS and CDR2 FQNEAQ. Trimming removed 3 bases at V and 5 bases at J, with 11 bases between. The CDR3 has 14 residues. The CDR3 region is CASSLAGSHNEQFF. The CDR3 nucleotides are TGTGCCAGCAGCTTGGCGGGGTCTCACAATGAGCAGTTCTTC.

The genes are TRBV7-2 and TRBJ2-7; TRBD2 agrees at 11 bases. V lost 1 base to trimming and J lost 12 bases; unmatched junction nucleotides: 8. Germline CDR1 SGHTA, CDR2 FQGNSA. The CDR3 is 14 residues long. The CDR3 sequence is CASSLDTSGGGRYF. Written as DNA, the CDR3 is TGTGCCAGCAGCTTAGATACTAGCGGGGGAGGCCGGTACTTC.

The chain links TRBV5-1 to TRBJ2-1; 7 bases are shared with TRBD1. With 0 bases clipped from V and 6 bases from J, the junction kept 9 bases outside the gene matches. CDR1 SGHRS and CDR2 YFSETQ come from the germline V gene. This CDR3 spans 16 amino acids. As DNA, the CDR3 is TGCGCCAGCAGCTTGGGAAGGGGGCTGGTGGGCAATGAGCAGTTCTTC. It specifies CASSLGRGLVGNEQFF.

The CDR3 DNA reads TGTGCCAGCAGCTTCGGCAGGGAGGTTGAAAAACTGTTTTTT. Translated, it gives CASSFGREVEKLFF. The chain couples TRBV7-9 to TRBJ1-4, with D perhaps TRBD1 (5 bases). Trimming took 3 bases from V and 7 from J, leaving 12 bases between them. Germline CDR1 reads SEHNR; CDR2 reads FQNEAQ (reference sequence). This CDR3 region has 14 residues.

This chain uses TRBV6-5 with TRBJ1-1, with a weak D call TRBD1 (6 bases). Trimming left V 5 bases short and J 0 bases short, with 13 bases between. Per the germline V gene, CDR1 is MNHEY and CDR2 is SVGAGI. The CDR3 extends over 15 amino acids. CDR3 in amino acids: CASSGDRSLNTEAFF. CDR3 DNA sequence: TGTGCCAGCAGTGGCGACAGGAGTCTGAACACTGAAGCTTTCTTT.

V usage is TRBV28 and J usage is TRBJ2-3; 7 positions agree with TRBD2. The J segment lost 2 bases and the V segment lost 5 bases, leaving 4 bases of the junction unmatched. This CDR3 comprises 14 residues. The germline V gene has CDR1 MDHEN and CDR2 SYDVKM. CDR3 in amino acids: CASSSGALTDTQYF. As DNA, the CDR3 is TGTGCCAGCAGTAGCGGGGCCCTCACAGATACGCAGTATTTT.

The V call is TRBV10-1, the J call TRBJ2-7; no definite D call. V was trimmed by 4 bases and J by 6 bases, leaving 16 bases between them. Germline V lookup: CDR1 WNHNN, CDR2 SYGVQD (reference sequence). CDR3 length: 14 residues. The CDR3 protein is CASSVGEAATEQYF. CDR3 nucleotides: TGCGCCAGCAGTGTTGGAGAGGCCGCTACCGAGCAGTACTTC.